This T cell receptor (beta chain) was identified in a study of CD8 T cells in Susac syndrome. Study at large: Patients with Susac syndrome were therapy-naive, on corticosteroids, or on intravenous immunoglobulin alone at blood draw.

The CDR3 has 17 amino acids. V was clipped by 11 bases and J by 2 bases; unmatched bases: 16. Germline V lookup: CDR1 MGHDK, CDR2 SYGVNS. Recently defined diagnostic criteria for definite or probable disease were fulfilled by Susac syndrome patients. TEMRA cells were FACS-enriched, unlike CD8+ and CD4+ T cells, which were negatively isolated. Random hexamers were used to reverse transcribe the RNA input (roughly 0.5 to 1 ug). TCRdb re-derived calls from the immunoSEQ multiplex PCR reads in MiXCR, one entry per CDR3 protein. The sample has some 130,000 distinct CDR3 sequences, roughly 94% seen once. This chain uses TRBV25-1 with TRBJ2-7; 12 positions match TRBD1. The sequenced sample was CD8+ T cells from PBMCs. This clonotype originated in a human donor with Susac syndrome. CDR3 amino acids: CAEEPTIGTGGAYEQYF. DNA of the CDR3: TGTGCCGAAGAACCAACGATCGGGACAGGGGGCGCCTACGAGCAGTACTTC.